Detailed here is one T cell receptor (beta chain). Genomic DNA served as template for TCR beta VDJ and CDR3 profiling. A single record per CDR3 protein comes from TCRdb applying MiXCR to the reads. The table has roughly 290,000 distinct CDR3 sequences, about three fifths seen once; the top ten hold 1.3%. The CDR3 spans 17 residues. Trimming removed 5 bases from V and 4 bases from J, with 20 bases in between. Germline lookup yields CDR1 SGHVS and CDR2 FNYEAQ. The data were taken from a study of CD8+CD57+ T cells in acquired aplastic anemia. Patients who underwent sequencing had shown CD8+CD57+ cell expansion by flow cytometry.

This sequence joins TRBV7-6 and TRBJ2-2, with D maybe TRBD1 (6 bases). The receptor's source is a human donor with aplastic anemia. Sequencing was carried out using sorted CD4+, CD8+, or CD8+CD57+ T cells (not recorded which) from PBMCs. Here the CDR3 DNA reads TGTGCCAGCAGCCGACTGGGGGCTAGCTCGGCCACCGGGGAGCTGTTTTTT. Its protein product is CASSRLGASSATGELFF.